The following is a T cell receptor beta chain sequence with its context. Its antigen is currently unknown. The data derive from a study of molecular identifiers for immune sequencing clone quantification. Previously described methods with listed TCR primers produced the bulk TCR libraries. MiXCR, run by TCRdb on the PCR reads, gives a single entry per CDR3 protein. The top ten clones hold approximately 10% of a sample with 97,000 or so distinct CDR3 sequences, 30% to 35% of them seen once. Study-wide findings and caveats: Identical TCR molecules sharing a barcode could underestimate highly expanded clone sizes. For effector cells, clones above 20 RNA copies held over 97% of molecules; for naive cells, under 1%.

Germline lookup yields CDR1 SQVTM and CDR2 ANQGSEA. Trimming removed 6 bases from V and 0 bases from J, with 9 bases in between. The CDR3 totals 12 residues. The source is a human donor in good health. Some libraries in this study had Jurkat cell RNA spiked in. The sequenced material came from naive CD8+ T cells from blood, with Jurkat cell RNA spiked in. Specified subset: FACS-sorted CD8+CD4-CCR7+CD45RA+ naive T cells. The rearrangement uses TRBV29-1 and TRBJ2-7; D assignment may be TRBD1 or TRBD2 (5 bases each). DNA of the CDR3: TGCAGCGTCCCAGGGAGCTCCTACGAGCAGTACTTC. Amino acids: CSVPGSSYEQYF.